This TCR beta chain was identified during a study of T cell responses to AZD1222 COVID-19 vaccine. Overall study results and limits: It should be noted that donors were predominantly white British and more often female, and clonal diversity was possibly underestimated. Spike regions recognized by vaccine-associated CD4 TCRs spanned the protein, led by 160-218 and 743-854.

This clone occurred a few times. Its antigen is unidentified. Assay: immunoSEQ multiplex PCR; the TCRdb copy retains only in-frame clones and omits some. The table has under 200,000 clones, just under 95% seen once. The CDR3 runs to 17 residues. V shed 5 bases and J 5 bases; nucleotides not matched to a gene: 11. Germline V gene lookup returns CDR1 ENHRY and CDR2 SYGVKD. The TCR originated in an adult in good health. This chain uses TRBV10-3 with TRBJ2-1; TRBD2 matches at 11 bases. The specimen comprised peripheral blood, sampled on day 0 of AZD1222 vaccination. The CDR3 sequence is CAISSSGRGNRDNEQFF. CDR3 nucleotide sequence: TGTGCCATCAGTAGTAGCGGGAGGGGTAACAGAGACAATGAGCAGTTCTTC.